The present T cell receptor beta chain was sequenced within a study of T cell changes during pregnancy in multiple sclerosis. CDR1 LNHDA and CDR2 SQIVND come from the germline V gene (reference sequence). The V segment lost 3 bases and the J segment 12 bases; nucleotides outside the gene matches: 12. CDR3 length: 16 residues. The table came from immunoSEQ multiplex PCR; TCRdb's copy has only in-frame clones and leaves some out. The sample yields 40,000 or so clones, more than 80% seen once. This TCR was recovered from a female donor with multiple sclerosis, enrolled in a pregnancy study. Sequenced here: peripheral blood, sampled before pregnancy. V gene TRBV19 combines with J gene TRBJ2-1; TRBD2 matches 12 bases. This CDR3 reads CASSMARTSGNSRQFF. CDR3 coding DNA: TGTGCCAGTAGTATGGCTAGGACTAGCGGGAATTCTCGGCAGTTCTTC. The full variable domain, its missing parts supplied by reference TRBV19 and TRBJ2-1, is DGGITQSPKYLFRKEGQNVTLSCEQNLNHDAMYWYRQDPGQGLRLIYYSQIVNDFQKGDIAEGYSVSREKKESFPLTVTSAQKNPTAFYLCASSMARTSGNSRQFFGPGTRLTVL.